This TCR beta chain was recorded in a study of T cells after yellow fever vaccination. Turning to the study itself: Low-cell-number fractions were prepared with SMART-Seq v4 Ultra Low Input.

This clonotype was detected a few times. Its antigen is not identified. Study-wide results and limits: The secondary T-cell response peaked on day 5, not day 15, but was weaker. In post-booster samples, most primary-vaccination clones reappeared (96% CD4, nearly 90% CD8).

V dropped 6 bases and J dropped 7; count of bases not matched to a gene: 12. Germline lookup yields CDR1 DFQATT and CDR2 SNEGSKA (reference sequence). The CDR3 consists of 17 residues. MiXCR, run by TCRdb on the 5' RACE reads, gives a single entry per CDR3 protein. The sample shows about 360,000 distinct CDR3 sequences, about 6% of them seen only once. Sequenced here: PBMCs, sampled 5 days after the yellow fever booster vaccination. The source of this sequence is a man in his thirties or forties who received the YFV17D yellow fever vaccine. The chain employs TRBV20-1 and TRBJ2-2, with TRBD2 matching 15 bases. In DNA, the CDR3 is TGCAGTGCGCCCCTGTGGACTAGCGGGAGGGCCGACGGGGAGCTGTTTTTT. This gives the protein CSAPLWTSGRADGELFF.